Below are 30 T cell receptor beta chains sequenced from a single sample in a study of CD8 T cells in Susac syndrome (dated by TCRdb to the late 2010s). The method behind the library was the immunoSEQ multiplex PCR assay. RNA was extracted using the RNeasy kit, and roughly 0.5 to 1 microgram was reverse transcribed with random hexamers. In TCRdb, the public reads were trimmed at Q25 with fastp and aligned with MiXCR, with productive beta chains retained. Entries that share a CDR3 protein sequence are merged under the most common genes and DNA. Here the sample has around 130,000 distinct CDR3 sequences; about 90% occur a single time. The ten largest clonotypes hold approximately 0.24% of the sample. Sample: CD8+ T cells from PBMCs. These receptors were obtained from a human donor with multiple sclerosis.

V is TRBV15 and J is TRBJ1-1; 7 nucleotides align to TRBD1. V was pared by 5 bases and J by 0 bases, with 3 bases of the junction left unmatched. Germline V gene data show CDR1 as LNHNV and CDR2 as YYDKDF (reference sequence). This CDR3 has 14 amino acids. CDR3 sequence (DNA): TGTGCCACCAGCGGGGGACAGATGAACACTGAAGCTTTCTTT. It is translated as CATSGGQMNTEAFF.

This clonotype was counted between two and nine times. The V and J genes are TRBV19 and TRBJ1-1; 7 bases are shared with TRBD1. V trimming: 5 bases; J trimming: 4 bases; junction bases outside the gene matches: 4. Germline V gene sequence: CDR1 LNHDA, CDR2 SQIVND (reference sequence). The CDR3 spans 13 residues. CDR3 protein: CASSHRGGTEAFF. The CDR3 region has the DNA TGTGCCAGTAGTCACAGGGGCGGCACTGAAGCTTTCTTT.

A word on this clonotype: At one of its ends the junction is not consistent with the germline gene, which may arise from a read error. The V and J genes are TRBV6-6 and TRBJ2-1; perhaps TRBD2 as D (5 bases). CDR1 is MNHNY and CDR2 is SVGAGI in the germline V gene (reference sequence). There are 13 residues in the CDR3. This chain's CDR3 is CASSGLPGNEQFF. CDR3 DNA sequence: TGTGCAAGCAGCGGTCTGCCGGGCAATGAGCAGTTCTTC.

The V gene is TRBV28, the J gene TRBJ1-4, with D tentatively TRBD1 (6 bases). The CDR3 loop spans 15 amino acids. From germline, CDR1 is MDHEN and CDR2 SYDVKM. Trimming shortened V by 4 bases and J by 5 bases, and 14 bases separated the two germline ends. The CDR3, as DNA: TGTGCCAGCAGTTCCCCGACAGGAGACAATGAAAAACTGTTTTTT. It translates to CASSSPTGDNEKLFF. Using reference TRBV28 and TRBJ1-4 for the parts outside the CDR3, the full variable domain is DVKVTQSSRYLVKRTGEKVFLECVQDMDHENMFWYRQDPGLGLRLIYFSYDVKMKEKGDIPEGYSVSREKKERFSLILESASTNQTSMYLCASSSPTGDNEKLFFGSGTQLSVL.

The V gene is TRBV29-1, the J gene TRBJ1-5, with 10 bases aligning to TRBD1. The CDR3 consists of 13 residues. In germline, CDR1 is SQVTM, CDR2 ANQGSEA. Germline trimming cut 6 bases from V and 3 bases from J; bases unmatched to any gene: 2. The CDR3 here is CSVGTGDNQPQHF. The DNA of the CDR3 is TGCAGCGTCGGGACAGGGGACAATCAGCCCCAGCATTTT. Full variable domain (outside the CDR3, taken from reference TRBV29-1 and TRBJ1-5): SAVISQKPSRDICQRGTSLTIQCQVDSQVTMMFWYRQQPGQSLTLIATANQGSEATYESGFVIDKFPISRPNLTFSTLTVSNMSPEDSSIYLCSVGTGDNQPQHFGDGTRLSIL.

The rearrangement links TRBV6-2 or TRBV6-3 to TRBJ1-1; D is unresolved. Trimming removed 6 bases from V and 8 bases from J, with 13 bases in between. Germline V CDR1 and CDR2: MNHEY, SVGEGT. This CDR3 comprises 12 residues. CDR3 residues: CASSPHGDEAFF. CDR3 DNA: TGTGCCAGCAGCCCTCATGGCGACGAAGCTTTCTTT.

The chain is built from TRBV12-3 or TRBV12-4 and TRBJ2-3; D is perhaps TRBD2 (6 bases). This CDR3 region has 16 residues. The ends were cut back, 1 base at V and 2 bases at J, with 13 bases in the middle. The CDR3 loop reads CASSLGVGGNTDTQYF. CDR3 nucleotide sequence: TGTGCCAGCAGTTTAGGTGTGGGGGGAAACACAGATACGCAGTATTTT.

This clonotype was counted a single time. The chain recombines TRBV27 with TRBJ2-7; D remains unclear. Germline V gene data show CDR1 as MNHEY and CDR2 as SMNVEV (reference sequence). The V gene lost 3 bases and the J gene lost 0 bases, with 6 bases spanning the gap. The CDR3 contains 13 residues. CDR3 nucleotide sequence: TGTGCCAGCAGTTTCACGGACTCCTACGAGCAGTACTTC. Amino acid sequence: CASSFTDSYEQYF.

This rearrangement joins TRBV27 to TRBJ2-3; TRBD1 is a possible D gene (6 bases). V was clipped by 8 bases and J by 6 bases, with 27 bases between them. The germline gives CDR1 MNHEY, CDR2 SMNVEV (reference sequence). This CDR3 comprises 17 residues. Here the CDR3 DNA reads TGTGCCAGCGCCAATTACCCCCCGCGTCATAGGGGGGATACGCAGTATTTT. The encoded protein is CASANYPPRHRGDTQYF.

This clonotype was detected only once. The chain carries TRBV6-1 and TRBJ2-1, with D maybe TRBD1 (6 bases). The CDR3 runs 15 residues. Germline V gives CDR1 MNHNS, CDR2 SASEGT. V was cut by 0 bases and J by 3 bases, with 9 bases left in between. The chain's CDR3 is CASSEATGIYNEQFF. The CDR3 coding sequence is TGTGCCAGCAGTGAAGCCACAGGGATCTACAATGAGCAGTTCTTC.

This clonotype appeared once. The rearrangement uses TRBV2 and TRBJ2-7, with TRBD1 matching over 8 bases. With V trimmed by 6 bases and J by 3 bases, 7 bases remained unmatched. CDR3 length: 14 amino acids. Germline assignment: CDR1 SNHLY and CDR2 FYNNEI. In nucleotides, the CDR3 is TGTGCCAGCAGGCCGACAGGGGTCCTCTACGAGCAGTACTTC. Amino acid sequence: CASRPTGVLYEQYF. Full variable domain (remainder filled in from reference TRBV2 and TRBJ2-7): EPEVTQTPSHQVTQMGQEVILRCVPISNHLYFYWYRQILGQKVEFLVSFYNNEISEKSEIFDDQFSVERPDGSNFTLKIRSTKLEDSAMYFCASRPTGVLYEQYFGPGTRLTVT.

CDR3 in amino acids: CASPQEKETQYF. The CDR3 nucleotides read TGTGCCAGCCCCCAGGAAAAAGAGACCCAGTACTTC. The chain is built from TRBV18 and TRBJ2-5; D not certain. The V gene lost 8 bases and the J gene lost 3 bases, with 10 bases spanning the gap. This CDR3 contains 12 residues. CDR1 and CDR2 (germline): KGHSH, LQKENI.

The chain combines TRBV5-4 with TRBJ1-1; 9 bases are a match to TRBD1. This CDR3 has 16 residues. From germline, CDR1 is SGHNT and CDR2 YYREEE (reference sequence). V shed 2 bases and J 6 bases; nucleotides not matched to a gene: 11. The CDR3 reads CASSLSHGTGRPEAFF. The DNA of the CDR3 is TGTGCCAGCAGCTTATCCCACGGGACAGGGCGCCCTGAAGCTTTCTTT. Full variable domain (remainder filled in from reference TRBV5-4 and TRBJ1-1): ETGVTQSPTHLIKTRGQQVTLRCSSQSGHNTVSWYQQALGQGPQFIFQYYREEENGRGNFPPRFSGLQFPNYSSELNVNALELDDSALYLCASSLSHGTGRPEAFFGQGTRLTVV.

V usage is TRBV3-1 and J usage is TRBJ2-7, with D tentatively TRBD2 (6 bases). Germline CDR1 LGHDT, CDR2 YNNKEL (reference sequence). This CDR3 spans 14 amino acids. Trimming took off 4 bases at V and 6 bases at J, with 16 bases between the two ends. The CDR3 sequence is CASSPGSGIVEQYF. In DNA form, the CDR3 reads TGTGCCAGCAGCCCCGGGAGTGGGATCGTCGAGCAGTACTTC.

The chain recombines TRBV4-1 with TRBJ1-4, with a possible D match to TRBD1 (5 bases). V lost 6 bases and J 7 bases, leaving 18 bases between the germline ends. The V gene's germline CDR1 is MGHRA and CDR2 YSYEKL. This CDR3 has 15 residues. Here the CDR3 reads CASRTWGREGEKLFF. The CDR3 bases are TGCGCCAGCAGGACCTGGGGCAGGGAGGGTGAAAAACTGTTTTTT.

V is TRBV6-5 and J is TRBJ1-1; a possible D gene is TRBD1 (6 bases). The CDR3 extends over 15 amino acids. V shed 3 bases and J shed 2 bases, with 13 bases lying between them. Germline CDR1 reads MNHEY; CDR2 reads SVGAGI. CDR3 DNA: TGTGCCAGCAGTTATAATGTCGGGGGCAACACTGAAGCTTTCTTT. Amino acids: CASSYNVGGNTEAFF.

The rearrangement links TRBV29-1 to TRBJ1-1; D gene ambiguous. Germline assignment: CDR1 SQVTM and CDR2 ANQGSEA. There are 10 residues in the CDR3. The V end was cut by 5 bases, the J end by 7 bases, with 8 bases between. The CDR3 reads CSVLLGEAFF. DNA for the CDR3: TGCAGCGTTCTTCTTGGTGAAGCTTTCTTT.

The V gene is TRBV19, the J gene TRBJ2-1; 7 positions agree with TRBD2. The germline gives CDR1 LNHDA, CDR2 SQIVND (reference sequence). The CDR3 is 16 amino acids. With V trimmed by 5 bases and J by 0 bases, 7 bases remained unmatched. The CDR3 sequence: CASSLLAGVSYNEQFF. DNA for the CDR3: TGTGCCAGTAGTCTGTTGGCGGGAGTCTCCTACAATGAGCAGTTCTTC.

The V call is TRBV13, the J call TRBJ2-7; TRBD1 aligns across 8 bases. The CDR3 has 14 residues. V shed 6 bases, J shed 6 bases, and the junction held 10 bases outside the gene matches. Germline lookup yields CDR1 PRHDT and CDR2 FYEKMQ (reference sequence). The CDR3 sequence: CASSFQGASIEQYF. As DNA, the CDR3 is TGTGCCAGCAGTTTCCAGGGGGCGTCTATCGAGCAGTACTTC.

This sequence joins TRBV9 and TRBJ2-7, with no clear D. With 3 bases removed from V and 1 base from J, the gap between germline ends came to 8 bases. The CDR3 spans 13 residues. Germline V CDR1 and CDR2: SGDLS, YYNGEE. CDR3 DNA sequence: TGTGCCAGCAGCGCGCCTCGGTCCTACGAGCAGTACTTC. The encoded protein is CASSAPRSYEQYF.

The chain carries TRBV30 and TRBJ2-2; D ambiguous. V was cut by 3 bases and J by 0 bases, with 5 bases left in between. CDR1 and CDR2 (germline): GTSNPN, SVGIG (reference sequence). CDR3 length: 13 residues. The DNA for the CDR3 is TGTGCCTGGAGCCCAGCGAACACCGGGGAGCTGTTTTTT. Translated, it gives CAWSPANTGELFF.

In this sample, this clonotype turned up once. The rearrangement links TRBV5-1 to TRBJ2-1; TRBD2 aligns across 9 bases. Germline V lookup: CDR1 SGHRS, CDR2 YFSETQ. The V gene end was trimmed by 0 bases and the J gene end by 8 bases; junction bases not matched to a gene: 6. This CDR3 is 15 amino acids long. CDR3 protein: CASSLELAGADEQFF. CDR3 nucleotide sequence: TGCGCCAGCAGCTTGGAATTAGCGGGAGCCGATGAGCAGTTCTTC.

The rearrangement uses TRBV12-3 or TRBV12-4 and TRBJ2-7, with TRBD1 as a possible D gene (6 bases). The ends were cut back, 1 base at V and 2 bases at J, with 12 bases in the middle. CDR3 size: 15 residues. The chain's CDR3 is CASSLGDMGTYEQYF. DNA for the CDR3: TGTGCCAGCAGTTTAGGGGACATGGGCACCTACGAGCAGTACTTC.

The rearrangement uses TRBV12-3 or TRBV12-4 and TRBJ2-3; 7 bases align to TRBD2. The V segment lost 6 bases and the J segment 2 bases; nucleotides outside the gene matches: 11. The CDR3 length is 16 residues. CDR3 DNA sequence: TGTGCCAGCAGCCCGGTTTTGGGGAGGGCCACAGATACGCAGTATTTT. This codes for CASSPVLGRATDTQYF.

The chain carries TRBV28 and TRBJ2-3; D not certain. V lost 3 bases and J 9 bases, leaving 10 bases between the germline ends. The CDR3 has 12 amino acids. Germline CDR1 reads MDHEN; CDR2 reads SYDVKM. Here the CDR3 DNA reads TGTGCCAGCAGTTTGGGCGAGGACACGCAGTATTTT. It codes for CASSLGEDTQYF.

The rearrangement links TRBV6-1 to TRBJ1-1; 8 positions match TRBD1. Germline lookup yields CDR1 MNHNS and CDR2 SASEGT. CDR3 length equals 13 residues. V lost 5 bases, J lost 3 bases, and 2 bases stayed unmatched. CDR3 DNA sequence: TGTGCCAGCAGTTGGACAGGGTACACTGAAGCTTTCTTT. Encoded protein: CASSWTGYTEAFF.

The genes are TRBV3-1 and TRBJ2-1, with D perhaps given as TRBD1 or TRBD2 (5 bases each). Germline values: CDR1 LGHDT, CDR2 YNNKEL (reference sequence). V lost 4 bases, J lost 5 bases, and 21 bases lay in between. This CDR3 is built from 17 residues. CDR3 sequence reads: CASSPLLGERPNNEQFF. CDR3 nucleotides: TGTGCCAGCAGCCCCCTGCTGGGGGAGCGGCCAAACAATGAGCAGTTCTTC.

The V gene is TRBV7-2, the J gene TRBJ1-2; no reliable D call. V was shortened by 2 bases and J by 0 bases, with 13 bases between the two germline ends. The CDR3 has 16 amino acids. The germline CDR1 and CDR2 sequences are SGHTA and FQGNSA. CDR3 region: CASSLYATATNYGYTF. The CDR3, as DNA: TGTGCCAGCAGCTTATACGCTACAGCAACTAACTATGGCTACACCTTC.

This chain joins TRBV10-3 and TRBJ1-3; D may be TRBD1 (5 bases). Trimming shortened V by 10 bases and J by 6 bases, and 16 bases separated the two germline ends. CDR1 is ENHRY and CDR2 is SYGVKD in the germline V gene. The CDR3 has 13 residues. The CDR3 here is CANQGPPENTIYF. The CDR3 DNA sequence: TGTGCCAACCAGGGTCCGCCTGAAAACACCATATATTTT.

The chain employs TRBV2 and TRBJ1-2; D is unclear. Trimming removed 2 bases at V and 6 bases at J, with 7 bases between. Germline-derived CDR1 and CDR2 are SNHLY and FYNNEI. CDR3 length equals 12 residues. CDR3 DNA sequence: TGTGCCAGCAGTGAATTTGAGGATGGCTACACCTTC. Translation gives CASSEFEDGYTF.